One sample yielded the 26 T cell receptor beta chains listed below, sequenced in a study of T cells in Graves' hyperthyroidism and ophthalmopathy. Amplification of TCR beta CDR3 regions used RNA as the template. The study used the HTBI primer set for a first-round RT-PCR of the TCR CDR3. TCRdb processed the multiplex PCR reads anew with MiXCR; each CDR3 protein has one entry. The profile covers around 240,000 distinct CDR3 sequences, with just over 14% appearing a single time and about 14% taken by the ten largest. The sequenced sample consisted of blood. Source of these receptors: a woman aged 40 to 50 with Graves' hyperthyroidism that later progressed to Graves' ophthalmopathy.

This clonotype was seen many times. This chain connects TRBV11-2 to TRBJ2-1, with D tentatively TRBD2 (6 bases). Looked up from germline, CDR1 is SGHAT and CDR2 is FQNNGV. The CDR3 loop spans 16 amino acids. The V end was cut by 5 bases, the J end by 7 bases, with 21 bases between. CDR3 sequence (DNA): TGTGCCAGCAGCATACCTACGGGGGTACATTGGAATGAGCAGTTCTTC. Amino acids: CASSIPTGVHWNEQFF.

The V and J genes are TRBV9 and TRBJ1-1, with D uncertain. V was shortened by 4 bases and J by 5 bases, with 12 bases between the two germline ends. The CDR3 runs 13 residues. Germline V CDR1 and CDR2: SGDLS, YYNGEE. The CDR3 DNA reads TGTGCCAGCAGCCTAACCTCCGGTACTGAAGCTTTCTTT. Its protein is CASSLTSGTEAFF.

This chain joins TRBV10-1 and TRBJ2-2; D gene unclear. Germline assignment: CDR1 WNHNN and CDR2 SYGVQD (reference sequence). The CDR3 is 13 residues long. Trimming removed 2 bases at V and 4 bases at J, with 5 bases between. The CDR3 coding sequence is TGCGCCAGCAGTGAGGGCAGCACCGGGGAGCTGTTTTTT. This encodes CASSEGSTGELFF.

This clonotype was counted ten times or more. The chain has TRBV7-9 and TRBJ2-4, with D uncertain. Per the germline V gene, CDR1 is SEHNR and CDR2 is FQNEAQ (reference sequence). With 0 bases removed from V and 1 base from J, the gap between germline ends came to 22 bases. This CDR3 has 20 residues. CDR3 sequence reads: CASSLALPLKTPDAKNIQYF. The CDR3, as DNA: TGTGCCAGCAGCTTAGCACTTCCCTTGAAAACGCCAGATGCCAAAAACATTCAGTACTTC.

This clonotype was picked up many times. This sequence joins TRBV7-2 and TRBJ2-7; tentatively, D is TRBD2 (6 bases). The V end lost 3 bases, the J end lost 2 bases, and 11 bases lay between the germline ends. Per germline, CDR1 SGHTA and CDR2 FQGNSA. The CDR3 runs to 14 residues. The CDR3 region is CASSLSSGAYEQYF. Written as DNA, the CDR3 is TGTGCCAGCAGCTTGTCGTCGGGAGCCTACGAGCAGTACTTC.

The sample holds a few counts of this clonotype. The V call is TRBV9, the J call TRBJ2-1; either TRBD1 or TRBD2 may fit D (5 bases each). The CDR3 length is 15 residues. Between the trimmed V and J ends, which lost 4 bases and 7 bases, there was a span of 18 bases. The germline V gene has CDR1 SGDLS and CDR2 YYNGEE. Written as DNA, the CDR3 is TGTGCCAGCAGCATACAACGGGACGTTCGGAATGAGCAGTTCTTC. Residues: CASSIQRDVRNEQFF.

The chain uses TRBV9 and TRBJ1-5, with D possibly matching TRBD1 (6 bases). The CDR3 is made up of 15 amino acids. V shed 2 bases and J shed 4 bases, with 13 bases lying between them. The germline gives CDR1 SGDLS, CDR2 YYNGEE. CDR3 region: CASSVGGGLNQPQHF. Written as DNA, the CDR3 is TGTGCCAGCAGCGTGGGGGGGGGGCTGAATCAGCCCCAGCATTTT. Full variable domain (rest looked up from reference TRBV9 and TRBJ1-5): DSGVTQTPKHLITATGQRVTLRCSPRSGDLSVYWYQQSLDQGLQFLIQYYNGEERAKGNILERFSAQQFPDLHSELNLSSLELGDSALYFCASSVGGGLNQPQHFGDGTRLSIL.

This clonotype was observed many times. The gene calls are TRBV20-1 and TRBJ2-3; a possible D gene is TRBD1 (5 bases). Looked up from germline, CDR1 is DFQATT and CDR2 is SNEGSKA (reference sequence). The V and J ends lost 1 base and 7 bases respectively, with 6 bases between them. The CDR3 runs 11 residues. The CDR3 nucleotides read TGCAGTGCTAGAGCAGGGAATACGCAGTATTTT. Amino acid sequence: CSARAGNTQYF.

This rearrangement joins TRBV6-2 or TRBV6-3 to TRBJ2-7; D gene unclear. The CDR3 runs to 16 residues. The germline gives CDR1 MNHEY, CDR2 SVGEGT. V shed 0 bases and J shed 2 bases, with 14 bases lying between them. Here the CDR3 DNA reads TGTGCCAGCAGTTACTCGGGCAGGTCTACTCCCTACGAGCAGTACTTC. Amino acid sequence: CASSYSGRSTPYEQYF.

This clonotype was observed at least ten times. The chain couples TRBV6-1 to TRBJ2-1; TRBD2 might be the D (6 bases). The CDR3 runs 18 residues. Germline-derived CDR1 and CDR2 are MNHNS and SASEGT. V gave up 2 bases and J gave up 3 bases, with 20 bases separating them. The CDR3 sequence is CASSEWGVRVPDYNEQFF. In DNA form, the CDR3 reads TGTGCCAGCAGTGAATGGGGGGTAAGGGTCCCGGACTACAATGAGCAGTTCTTC.

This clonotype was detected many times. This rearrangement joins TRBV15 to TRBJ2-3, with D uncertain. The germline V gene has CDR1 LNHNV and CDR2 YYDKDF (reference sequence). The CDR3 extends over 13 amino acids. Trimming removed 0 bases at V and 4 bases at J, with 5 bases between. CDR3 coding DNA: TGTGCCACCAGCAGAGATGTCGCAGATACGCAGTATTTT. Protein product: CATSRDVADTQYF.

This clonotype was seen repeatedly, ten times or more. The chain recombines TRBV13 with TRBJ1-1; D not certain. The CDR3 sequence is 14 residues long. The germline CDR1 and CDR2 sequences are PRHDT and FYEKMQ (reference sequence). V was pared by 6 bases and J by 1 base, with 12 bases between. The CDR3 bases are TGTGCCAGCAGGGAAGGTGGCCCGAACACTGAAGCTTTCTTT. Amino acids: CASREGGPNTEAFF.

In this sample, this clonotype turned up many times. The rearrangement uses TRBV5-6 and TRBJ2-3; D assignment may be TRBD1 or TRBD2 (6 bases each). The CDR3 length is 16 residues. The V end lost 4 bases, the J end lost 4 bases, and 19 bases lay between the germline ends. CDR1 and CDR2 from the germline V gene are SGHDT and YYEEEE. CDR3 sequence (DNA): TGTGCCAGCAGCCCATTTCTCGGGGGCAGGGCAGATACGCAGTATTTT. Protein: CASSPFLGGRADTQYF.

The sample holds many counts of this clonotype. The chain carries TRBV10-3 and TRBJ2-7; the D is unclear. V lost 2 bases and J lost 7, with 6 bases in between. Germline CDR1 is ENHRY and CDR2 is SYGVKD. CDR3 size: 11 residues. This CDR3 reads CAISETLEQYF. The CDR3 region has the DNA TGTGCCATCAGTGAGACACTAGAGCAGTACTTC.

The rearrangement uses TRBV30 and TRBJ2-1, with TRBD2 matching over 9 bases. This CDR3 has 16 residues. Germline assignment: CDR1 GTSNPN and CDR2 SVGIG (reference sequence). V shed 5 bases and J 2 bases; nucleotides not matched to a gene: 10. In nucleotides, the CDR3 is TGTGCCTGGGCCGTTTCTGGCGGGAGGGCCTACAATGAGCAGTTCTTC. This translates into CAWAVSGGRAYNEQFF.

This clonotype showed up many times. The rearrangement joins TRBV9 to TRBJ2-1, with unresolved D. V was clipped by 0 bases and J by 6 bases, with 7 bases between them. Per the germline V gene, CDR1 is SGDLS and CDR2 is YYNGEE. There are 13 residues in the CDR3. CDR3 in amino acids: CASSVGIGNEQFF. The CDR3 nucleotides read TGTGCCAGCAGCGTAGGAATTGGCAATGAGCAGTTCTTC.

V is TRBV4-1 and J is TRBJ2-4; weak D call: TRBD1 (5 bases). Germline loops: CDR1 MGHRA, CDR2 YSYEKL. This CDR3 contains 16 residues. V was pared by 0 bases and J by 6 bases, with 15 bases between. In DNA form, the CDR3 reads TGCGCCAGCAGCCAAGATGTGAGACAGCTAACAAACATTCAGTACTTC. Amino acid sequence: CASSQDVRQLTNIQYF.

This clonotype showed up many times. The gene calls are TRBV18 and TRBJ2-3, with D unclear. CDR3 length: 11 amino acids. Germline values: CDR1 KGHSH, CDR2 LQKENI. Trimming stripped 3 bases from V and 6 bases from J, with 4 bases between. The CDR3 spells CASSPLDTQYF. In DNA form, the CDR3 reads TGTGCCAGCTCACCGTTGGATACGCAGTATTTT.

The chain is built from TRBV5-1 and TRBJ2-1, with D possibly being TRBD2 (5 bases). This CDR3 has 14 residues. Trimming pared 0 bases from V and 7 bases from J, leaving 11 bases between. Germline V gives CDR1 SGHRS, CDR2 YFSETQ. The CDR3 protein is CASSLAVQRNEQFF. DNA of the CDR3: TGCGCCAGCAGCTTGGCCGTGCAGCGGAATGAGCAGTTCTTC.

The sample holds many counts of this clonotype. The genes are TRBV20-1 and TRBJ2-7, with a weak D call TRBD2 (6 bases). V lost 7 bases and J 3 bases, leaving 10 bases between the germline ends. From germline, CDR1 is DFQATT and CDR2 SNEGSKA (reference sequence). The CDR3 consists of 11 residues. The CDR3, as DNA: TGCAGTGTACGGGAGAACTACGAGCAGTACTTC. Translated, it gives CSVRENYEQYF.

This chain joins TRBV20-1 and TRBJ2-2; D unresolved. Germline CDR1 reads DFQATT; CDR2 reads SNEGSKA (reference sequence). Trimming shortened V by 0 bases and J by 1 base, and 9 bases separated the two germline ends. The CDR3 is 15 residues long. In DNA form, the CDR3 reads TGCAGTGCTAGAGATCCCAATGGGAACACCGGGGAGCTGTTTTTT. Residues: CSARDPNGNTGELFF.

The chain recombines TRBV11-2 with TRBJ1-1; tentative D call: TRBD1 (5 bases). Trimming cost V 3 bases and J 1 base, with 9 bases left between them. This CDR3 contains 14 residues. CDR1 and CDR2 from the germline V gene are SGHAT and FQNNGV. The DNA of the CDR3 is TGTGCCAGCAGCTTCCTGGGACGGAACACTGAAGCTTTCTTT. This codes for CASSFLGRNTEAFF.

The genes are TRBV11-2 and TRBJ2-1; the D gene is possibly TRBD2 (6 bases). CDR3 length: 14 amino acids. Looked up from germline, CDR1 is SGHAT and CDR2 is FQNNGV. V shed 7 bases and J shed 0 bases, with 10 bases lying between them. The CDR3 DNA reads TGTGCCAGCATAGGGGAGGTCTCCTACAATGAGCAGTTCTTC. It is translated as CASIGEVSYNEQFF.

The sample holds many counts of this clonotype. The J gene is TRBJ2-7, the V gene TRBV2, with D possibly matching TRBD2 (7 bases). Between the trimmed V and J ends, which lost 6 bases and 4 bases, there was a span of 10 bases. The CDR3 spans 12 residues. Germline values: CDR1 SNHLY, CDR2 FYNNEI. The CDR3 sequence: CASRKGGYEQYF. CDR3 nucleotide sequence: TGTGCCAGCAGGAAGGGGGGGTACGAGCAGTACTTC.

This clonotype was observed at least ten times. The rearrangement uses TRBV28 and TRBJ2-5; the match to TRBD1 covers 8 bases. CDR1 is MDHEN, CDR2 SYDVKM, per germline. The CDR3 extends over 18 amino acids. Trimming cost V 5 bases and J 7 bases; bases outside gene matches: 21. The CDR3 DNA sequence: TGTGCCAGCAGTACTACAGGGGGAGCCGGACCATGGTCTGCGACCCAGTACTTC. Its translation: CASSTTGGAGPWSATQYF.

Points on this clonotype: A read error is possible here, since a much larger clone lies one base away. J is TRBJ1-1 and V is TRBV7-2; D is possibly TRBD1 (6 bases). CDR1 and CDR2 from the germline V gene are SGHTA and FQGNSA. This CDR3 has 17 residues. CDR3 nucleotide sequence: TGTGCCAGCAGCCTCCGAGGCAGGGGTAAGATGAACGCTGAAGCTTTCTTT. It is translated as CASSLRGRGKMNAEAFF.